This TCR beta chain was identified during a study of T cell repertoires in cytomegalovirus infection. TCRdb called the reads again in MiXCR, with one record for every CDR3 protein. This table holds about 110,000 distinct CDR3 sequences, roughly 40% found once. Note on this clonotype: Its specificity is unknown.

V dropped 9 bases and J dropped 3 bases, with 12 bases sitting between them. CDR1 is LNHDA, CDR2 SQIVND, per germline (reference sequence). CDR3 size: 13 residues. Study-wide results and limits: Cumulative frequency (of public TCR beta family members) identified carriers of CMV plus the relevant HLA.

This sequence originates from a human donor in good health (CMV status not recorded). Some clones in this sample may be carry-over from other donors' samples. Here the sequenced sample was CD8+ T cells from cultured PBMCs, taken from culture after CMV antigen stimulation. The V call is TRBV19, the J call TRBJ1-3; D call uncertain. The CDR3 is CASSPTSGNTIYF. CDR3 DNA: TGTGCCAGCTCGCCCACGAGTGGAAACACCATATATTTT.